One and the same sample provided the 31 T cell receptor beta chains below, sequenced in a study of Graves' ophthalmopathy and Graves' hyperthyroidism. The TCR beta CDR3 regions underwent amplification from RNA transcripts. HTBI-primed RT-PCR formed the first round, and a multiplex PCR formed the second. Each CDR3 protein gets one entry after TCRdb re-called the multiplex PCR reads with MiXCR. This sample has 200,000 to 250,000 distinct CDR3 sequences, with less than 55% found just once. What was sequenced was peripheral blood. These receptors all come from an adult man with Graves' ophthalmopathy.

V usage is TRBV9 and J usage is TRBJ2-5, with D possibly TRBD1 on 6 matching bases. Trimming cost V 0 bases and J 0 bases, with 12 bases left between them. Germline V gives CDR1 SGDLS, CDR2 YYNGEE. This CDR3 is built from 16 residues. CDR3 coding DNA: TGTGCCAGCAGCGTAGAGGGGACACCGTACCAAGAGACCCAGTACTTC. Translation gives CASSVEGTPYQETQYF.

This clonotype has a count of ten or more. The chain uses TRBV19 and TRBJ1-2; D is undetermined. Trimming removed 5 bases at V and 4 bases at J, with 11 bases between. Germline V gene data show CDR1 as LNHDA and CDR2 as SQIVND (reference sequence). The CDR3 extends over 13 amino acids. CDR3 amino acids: CASSADGRYGYTF. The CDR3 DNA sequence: TGTGCCAGTAGTGCGGACGGACGCTATGGCTACACCTTC.

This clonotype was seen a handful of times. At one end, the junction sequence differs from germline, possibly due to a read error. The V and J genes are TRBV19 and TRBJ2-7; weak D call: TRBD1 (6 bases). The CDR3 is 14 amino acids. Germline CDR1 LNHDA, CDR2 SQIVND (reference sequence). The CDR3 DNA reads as TGTGCTAGTAGTAGCCCAGGGGACTCCTACGAGCAGTACTTC. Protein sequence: CASSSPGDSYEQYF.

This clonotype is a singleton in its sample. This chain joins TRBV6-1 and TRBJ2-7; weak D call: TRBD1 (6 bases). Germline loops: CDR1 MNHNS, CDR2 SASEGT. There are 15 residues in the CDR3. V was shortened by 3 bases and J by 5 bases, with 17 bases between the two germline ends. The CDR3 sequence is CASSEKDRLFDEQYF. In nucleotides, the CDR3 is TGTGCCAGCAGTGAGAAAGACAGGCTGTTTGACGAGCAGTACTTC.

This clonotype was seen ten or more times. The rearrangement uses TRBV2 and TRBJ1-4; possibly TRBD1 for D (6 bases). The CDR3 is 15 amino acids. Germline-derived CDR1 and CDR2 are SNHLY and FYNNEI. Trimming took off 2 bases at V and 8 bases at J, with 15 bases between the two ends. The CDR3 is CASSEPGGRGEKLFF. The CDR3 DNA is TGTGCCAGCAGTGAACCGGGGGGGCGCGGGGAAAAACTGTTTTTT.

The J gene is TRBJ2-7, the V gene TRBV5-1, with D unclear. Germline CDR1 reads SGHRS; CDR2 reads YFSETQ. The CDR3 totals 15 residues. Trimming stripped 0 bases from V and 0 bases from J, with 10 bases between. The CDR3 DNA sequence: TGCGCCAGCAGCTTGGGGCAAGCAATCTCCTACGAGCAGTACTTC. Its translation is CASSLGQAISYEQYF.

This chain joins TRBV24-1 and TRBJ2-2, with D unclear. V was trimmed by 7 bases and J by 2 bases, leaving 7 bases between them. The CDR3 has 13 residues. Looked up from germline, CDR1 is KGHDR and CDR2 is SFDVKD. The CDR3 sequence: CATRGSNTGELFF. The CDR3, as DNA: TGTGCCACCAGGGGATCTAACACCGGGGAGCTGTTTTTT.

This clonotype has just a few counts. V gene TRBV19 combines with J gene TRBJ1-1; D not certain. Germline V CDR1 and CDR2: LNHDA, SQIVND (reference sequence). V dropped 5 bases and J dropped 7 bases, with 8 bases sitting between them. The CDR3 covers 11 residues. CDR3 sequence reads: CASSQWSEAFF. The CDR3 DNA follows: TGTGCCAGTAGTCAATGGAGTGAAGCTTTCTTT.

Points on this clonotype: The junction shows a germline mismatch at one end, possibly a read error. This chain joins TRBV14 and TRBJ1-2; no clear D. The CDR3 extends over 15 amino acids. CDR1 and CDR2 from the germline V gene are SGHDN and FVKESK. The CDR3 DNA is TGTGCCAGCAGTCAAGGAAAGGGAAGAAACTATGGCTACACCTTC. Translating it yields CASSQGKGRNYGYTF.

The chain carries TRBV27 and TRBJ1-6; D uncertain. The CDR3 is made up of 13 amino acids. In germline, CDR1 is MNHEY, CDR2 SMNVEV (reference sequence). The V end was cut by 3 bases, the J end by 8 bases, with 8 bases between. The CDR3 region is CASSLNRDSPLHF. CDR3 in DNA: TGTGCCAGCAGTTTGAACCGCGATTCACCCCTCCACTTT.

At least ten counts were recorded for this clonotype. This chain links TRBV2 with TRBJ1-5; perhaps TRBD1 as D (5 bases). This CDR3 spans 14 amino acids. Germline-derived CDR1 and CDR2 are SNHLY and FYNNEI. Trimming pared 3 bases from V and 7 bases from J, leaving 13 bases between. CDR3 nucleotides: TGTGCCAGCAGTGAGAGGCAGGGAAGCCAGCCCCAGCATTTT. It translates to CASSERQGSQPQHF.

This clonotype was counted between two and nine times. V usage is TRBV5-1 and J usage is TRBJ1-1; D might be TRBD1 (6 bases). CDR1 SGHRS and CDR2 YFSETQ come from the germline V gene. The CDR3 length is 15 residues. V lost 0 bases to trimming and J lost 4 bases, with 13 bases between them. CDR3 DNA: TGCGCCAGCAGCTTGGTCGGGGGGCCTAGCACTGAAGCTTTCTTT. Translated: CASSLVGGPSTEAFF.

CDR3 in DNA: TGTGCCAGCAGCTTGGTTGGGACAGGCTTCTATGGCTACACCTTC. Protein product: CASSLVGTGFYGYTF. This rearrangement joins TRBV5-6 to TRBJ1-2, with TRBD1 matching 8 bases. Germline CDR1 and CDR2: SGHDT and YYEEEE. This CDR3 region has 15 residues. The junction had 5 bases not matched to a gene; V was cut back by 0 bases and J by 4 bases. The full variable domain, completed using reference TRBV5-6 and TRBJ1-2, is DAGVTQSPTHLIKTRGQQVTLRCSPKSGHDTVSWYQQALGQGPQFIFQYYEEEERQRGNFPDRFSGHQFPNYSSELNVNALLLGDSALYLCASSLVGTGFYGYTFGSGTRLTVV.

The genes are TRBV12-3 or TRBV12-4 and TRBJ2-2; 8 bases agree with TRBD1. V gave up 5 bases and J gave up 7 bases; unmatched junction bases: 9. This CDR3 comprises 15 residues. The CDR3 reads CASSPRGQADGELFF. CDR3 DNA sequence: TGTGCCAGCAGTCCCCGGGGACAGGCAGACGGGGAGCTGTTTTTT.

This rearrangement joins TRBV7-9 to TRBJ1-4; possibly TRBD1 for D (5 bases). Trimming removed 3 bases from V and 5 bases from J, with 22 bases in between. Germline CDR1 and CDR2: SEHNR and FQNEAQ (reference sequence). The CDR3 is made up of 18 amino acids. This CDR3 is CASSLGRSGARGNEKLFF. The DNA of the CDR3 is TGTGCCAGCAGCTTGGGACGATCCGGGGCCCGGGGGAATGAAAAACTGTTTTTT.

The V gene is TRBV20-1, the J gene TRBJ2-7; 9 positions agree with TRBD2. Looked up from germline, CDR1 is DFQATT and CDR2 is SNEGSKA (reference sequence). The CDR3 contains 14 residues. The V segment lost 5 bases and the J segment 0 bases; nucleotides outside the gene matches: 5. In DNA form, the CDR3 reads TGCAGTGCTGTGCCTAGCGGGAACTCCTACGAGCAGTACTTC. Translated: CSAVPSGNSYEQYF.

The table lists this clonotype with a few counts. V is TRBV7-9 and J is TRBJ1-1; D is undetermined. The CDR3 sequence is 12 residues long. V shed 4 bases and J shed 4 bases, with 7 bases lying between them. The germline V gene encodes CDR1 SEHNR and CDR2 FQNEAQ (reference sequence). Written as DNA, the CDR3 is TGTGCCAGCAGCTCTAAGGGCACTGAAGCTTTCTTT. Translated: CASSSKGTEAFF.

CDR3: CASSQGKFYGYTF. The CDR3 DNA is TGTGCCAGCAGCCAGGGCAAATTCTATGGCTACACCTTC. The J gene is TRBJ1-2, the V gene TRBV7-8, with a possible D match to TRBD1 (5 bases). CDR3 length: 13 amino acids. Per the germline V gene, CDR1 is SGHVS and CDR2 is FQNEAQ. Trimming took off 5 bases at V and 4 bases at J, with 11 bases between the two ends.

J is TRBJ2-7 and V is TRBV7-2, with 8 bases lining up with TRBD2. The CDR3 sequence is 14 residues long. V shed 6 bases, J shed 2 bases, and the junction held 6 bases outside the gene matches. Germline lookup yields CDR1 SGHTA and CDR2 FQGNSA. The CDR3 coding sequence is TGTGCCAGCAGTTGGAGCGGGAGTACCTACGAGCAGTACTTC. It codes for CASSWSGSTYEQYF.

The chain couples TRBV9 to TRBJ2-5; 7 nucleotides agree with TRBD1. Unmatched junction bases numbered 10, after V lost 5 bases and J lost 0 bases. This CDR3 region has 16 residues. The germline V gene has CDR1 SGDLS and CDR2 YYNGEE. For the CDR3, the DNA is TGTGCCAGCAGTTACCGGGACAGAATAAACCAAGAGACCCAGTACTTC. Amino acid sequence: CASSYRDRINQETQYF. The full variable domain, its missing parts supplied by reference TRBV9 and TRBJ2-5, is DSGVTQTPKHLITATGQRVTLRCSPRSGDLSVYWYQQSLDQGLQFLIQYYNGEERAKGNILERFSAQQFPDLHSELNLSSLELGDSALYFCASSYRDRINQETQYFGPGTRLLVL.

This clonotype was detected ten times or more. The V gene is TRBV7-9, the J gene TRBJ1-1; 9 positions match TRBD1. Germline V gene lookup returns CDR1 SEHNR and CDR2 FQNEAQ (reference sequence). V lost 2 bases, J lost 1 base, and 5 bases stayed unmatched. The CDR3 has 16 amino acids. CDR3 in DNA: TGTGCCAGCAGCTTAACCTCGGGACAGGGGAACACTGAAGCTTTCTTT. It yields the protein CASSLTSGQGNTEAFF.

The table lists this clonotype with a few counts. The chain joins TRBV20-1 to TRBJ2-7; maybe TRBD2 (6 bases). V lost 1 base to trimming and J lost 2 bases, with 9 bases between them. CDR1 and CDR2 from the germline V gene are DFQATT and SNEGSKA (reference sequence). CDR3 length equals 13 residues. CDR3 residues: CSARAGEPYEQYF. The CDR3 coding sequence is TGCAGTGCTAGAGCGGGGGAGCCCTACGAGCAGTACTTC.

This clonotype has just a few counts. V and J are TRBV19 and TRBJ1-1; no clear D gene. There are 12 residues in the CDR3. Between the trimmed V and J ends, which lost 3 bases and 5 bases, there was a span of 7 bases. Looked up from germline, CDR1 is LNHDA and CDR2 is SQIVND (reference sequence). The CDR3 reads CASSMWGTEAFF. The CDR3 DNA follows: TGTGCCAGTAGTATGTGGGGAACTGAAGCTTTCTTT.

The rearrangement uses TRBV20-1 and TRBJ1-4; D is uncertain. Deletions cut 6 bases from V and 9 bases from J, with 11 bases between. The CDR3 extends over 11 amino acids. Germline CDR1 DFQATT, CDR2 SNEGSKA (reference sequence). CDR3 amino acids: CSAVDAKKLFF. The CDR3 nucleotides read TGCAGTGCGGTGGACGCGAAAAAACTGTTTTTT.

The CDR3 region is CSARDPQDRTSYEQYF. The CDR3 coding sequence is TGCAGTGCTAGAGACCCACAGGATAGGACCTCCTACGAGCAGTACTTC. The rearrangement joins TRBV20-1 to TRBJ2-7; TRBD1 is a possible D gene (5 bases). The germline V gene has CDR1 DFQATT and CDR2 SNEGSKA (reference sequence). CDR3 length equals 16 residues. Trimming cost V 0 bases and J 0 bases, with 15 bases left between them.

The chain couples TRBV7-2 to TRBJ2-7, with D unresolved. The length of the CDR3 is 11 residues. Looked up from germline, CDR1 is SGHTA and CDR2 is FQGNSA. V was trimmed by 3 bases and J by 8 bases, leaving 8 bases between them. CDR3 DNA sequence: TGTGCCAGCAGCTTCAGGAATAAGCAGTACTTC. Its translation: CASSFRNKQYF.

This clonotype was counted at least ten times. In DNA form, the CDR3 reads TGTGCCAGCAGTTCGAGAGAGACCCAGTACTTC. Amino acids: CASSSRETQYF. The chain couples TRBV7-9 to TRBJ2-5; D unresolved. This CDR3 contains 11 residues. The V gene's germline CDR1 is SEHNR and CDR2 FQNEAQ (reference sequence). Trimming took off 6 bases at V and 4 bases at J, with 6 bases between the two ends.

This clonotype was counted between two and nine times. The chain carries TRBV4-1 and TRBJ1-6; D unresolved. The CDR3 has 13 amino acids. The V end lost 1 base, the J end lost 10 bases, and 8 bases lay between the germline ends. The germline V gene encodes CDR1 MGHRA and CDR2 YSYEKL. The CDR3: CASSQVTESPLHF. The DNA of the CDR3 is TGCGCCAGCAGCCAAGTAACAGAGTCACCCCTCCACTTT.

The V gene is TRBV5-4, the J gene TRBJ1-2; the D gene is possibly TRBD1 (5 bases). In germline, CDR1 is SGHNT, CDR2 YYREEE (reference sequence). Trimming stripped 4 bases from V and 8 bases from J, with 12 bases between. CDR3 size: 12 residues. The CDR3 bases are TGTGCCAGCAGCCCGGCCGGGGGAGGCTACACCTTC. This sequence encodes CASSPAGGGYTF.

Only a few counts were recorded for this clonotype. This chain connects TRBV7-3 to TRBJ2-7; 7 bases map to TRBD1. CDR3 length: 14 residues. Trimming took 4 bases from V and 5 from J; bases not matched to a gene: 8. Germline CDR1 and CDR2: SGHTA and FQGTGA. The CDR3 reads CASSSWAGGHEQYF. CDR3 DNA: TGTGCCAGCAGCTCATGGGCAGGGGGACACGAGCAGTACTTC.

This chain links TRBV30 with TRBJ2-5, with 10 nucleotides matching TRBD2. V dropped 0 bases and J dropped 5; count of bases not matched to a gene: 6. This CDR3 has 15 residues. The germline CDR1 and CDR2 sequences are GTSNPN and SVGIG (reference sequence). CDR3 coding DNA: TGTGCCTGGAGTGTTCCTAGCGGGAGACAGGAGACCCAGTACTTC. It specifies CAWSVPSGRQETQYF. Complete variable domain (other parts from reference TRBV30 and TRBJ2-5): SQTIHQWPATLVQPVGSPLSLECTVEGTSNPNLYWYRQAAGRGLQLLFYSVGIGQISSEVPQNLSASRPQDRQFILSSKKLLLSDSGFYLCAWSVPSGRQETQYFGPGTRLLVL.